Sequencing of this T cell receptor (beta chain) was carried out in a study of blood T cell repertoires in COVID-19 (dated by TCRdb to between 2020 and 2021). A note on the overall study: Collaborator samples came from the United States, Italy and Spain and covered acute and convalescent phases of COVID-19. The material from the prospective study consisted of cDNA or gDNA derived from T cells, B-cell-depleted T cells, or PBMCs. Where available, HLA class I and class II types were taken from metadata supplied by the sample provider and were not determined by assay-based typing. A de-identified subject ID, COVID-19 status, age in years and sex were almost always included in the sample metadata. Deeply sampled blood TCRbeta repertoires from subjects exposed to, actively infected with, or recovered from COVID-19 were included in the dataset. Samples were obtained from the ongoing ImmuneRACE study (first 160 participants) and from 1,254 subjects provided by 6 global collaborators. The repertoires were made available in a free public database intended to serve as a resource for research on the immune response to SARS-CoV-2.

What the work shows at the level of the full study, not this receptor alone: Clinical and demographic metadata were provided uncurated, with the amount varying by source and participant.

Inclusive of the bounding cysteine and phenylalanine, the CDR3 is 12 residues long. The entry retains the CDR3 DNA only, 36 bases that are in frame from base 1. V sheds 11 bases and J sheds 1 base, leaving 11 bases between their ends. Via the germline V gene, CDR1 is SNHLY and CDR2 FYNNEI. TCRbeta CDR3 regions were amplified from genomic DNA using the immunoSEQ Assay, a bias-controlled multiplex PCR. As for the original processing: Nucleated cell counts per sample were estimated from amplification of reference gene primers within the assay. To quantify the absolute abundance of each unique TCRbeta CDR3 rearrangement, sequence reads were collapsed and filtered. For each sample, productive Simpson clonality was calculated as the square root of Simpson's diversity index across productive rearrangements. TCRdb stores this immuneACCESS table with in-frame sequences only. Part of the clones is absent; in the studies checked, under half of the shortfall reflects unresolved V genes, and no reason is known for the rest. The DNA gave D and trimming, while V, J and clone size come from that table. The sample yields around 310,000 clones; over 75% were counted once. Roughly 7% of the sample lies in the top ten.

In Seattle, one collaborating source enrolled patients while the infection was active and tracked those patients longitudinally over the course of disease. The collaborating institutions used their own protocols to collect whole blood in K2EDTA tubes. For TCRbeta analysis, collaborator samples were shipped as frozen whole blood, as isolated PBMCs, or as DNA extracted from either sample type. On this clone: Its target antigen remains unknown. Per-base qualities were not stored, and no clone one base away is much larger.

Sequences were obtained from peripheral blood. Recombination joined TRBV2 with TRBJ1-2, with TRBD1 perhaps the D gene, on 6 matching bases. This clonotype was obtained from a woman aged 25 to 39 with COVID-19, enrolled during active disease. The CDR3 reads as follows: CASRTVNYGYTF. The DNA is as follows: TGTGCCTCCCGGACAGTTAACTATGGCTACACCTTC.